The 16 T cell receptor beta chains presented below share a single source sample, sequenced in a study of blood T cell repertoires in COVID-19. Some clones are missing from TCRdb's copy, which holds only in-frame ones; the method was immunoSEQ multiplex PCR. The sample has 60,000 to 65,000 clones, roughly 71% seen once. The sample taken for sequencing was peripheral blood. All receptors come from a human donor in a cohort sampled during active COVID-19.

The chain uses TRBV6-5 and TRBJ1-1; TRBD1 is a possible D gene (5 bases). The CDR3 covers 13 residues. Trimming took 11 bases from V and 1 from J, leaving 14 bases between them. From germline, CDR1 is MNHEY and CDR2 SVGAGI. The CDR3 region has the DNA TGTGCCGGGGCTATATTTGAGAACACTGAAGCTTTCTTT. This sequence encodes CAGAIFENTEAFF.

The chain carries TRBV6-5 and TRBJ1-3; possible D gene TRBD1, 5 bases. The CDR3 length is 14 residues. The ends were cut back, 6 bases at V and 1 base at J, with 10 bases in the middle. CDR1 is MNHEY, CDR2 SVGAGI, per germline. Written as DNA, the CDR3 is TGTGCCAGCAGGAGCGGGGGATCTGGAAACACCATATATTTT. Translating it yields CASRSGGSGNTIYF.

This clone was seen only once. The CDR3 protein is CASSRSGQSYGYTF. CDR3 nucleotide sequence: TGTGCCAGCAGCCGATCGGGACAGAGCTATGGCTACACCTTC. The chain uses TRBV11-2 and TRBJ1-2; TRBD1 matches at 7 bases. In germline, CDR1 is SGHAT, CDR2 FQNNGV. The CDR3 extends over 14 amino acids. J was trimmed by 4 bases and V by 5 bases; bases with no gene match: 7.

J is TRBJ2-3 and V is TRBV4-3, with 8 bases lining up with TRBD2. The CDR3 totals 20 residues. The V and J ends lost 3 bases and 0 bases, in that order; junction bases with no gene match: 17. Germline V gene lookup returns CDR1 LGHNA and CDR2 YSLEER. CDR3 sequence reads: CASSHLDRLARDGSTDTQYF. CDR3 nucleotide sequence: TGCGCCAGCAGCCACCTCGACCGACTAGCGCGAGACGGTAGCACAGATACGCAGTATTTT.

In this sample, this clone turned up once. The rearrangement joins TRBV5-1 to TRBJ1-6; D remains unclear. The CDR3 is 15 amino acids. The ends were cut back, 0 bases at V and 10 bases at J, with 14 bases in the middle. CDR1 is SGHRS and CDR2 is YFSETQ in the germline V gene. The CDR3 is CASSLGSGGGSPLHF. CDR3 sequence (DNA): TGCGCCAGCAGCTTGGGATCAGGAGGAGGGTCACCCCTCCACTTT.

The chain has TRBV4-2 and TRBJ2-1; 10 positions agree with TRBD2. The V and J ends lost 1 base and 9 bases, in that order; junction bases with no gene match: 12. Germline-derived CDR1 and CDR2 are LGHNA and YNFKEQ. The CDR3 is 17 residues long. The CDR3 nucleotides read TGTGCCAGCAGCCAAGCTCACGGACTAGCGGCGGAGGGTGAGCAGTTCTTC. Its protein is CASSQAHGLAAEGEQFF.

V and J are TRBV29-1 and TRBJ2-7; TRBD2 is a possible D gene (6 bases). Trimming removed 3 bases from V and 6 bases from J, with 15 bases in between. This CDR3 has 13 amino acids. CDR1 is SQVTM, CDR2 ANQGSEA, per germline. The CDR3 DNA reads as TGCAGCGTTGACCGGGGGAGGCCGTCCGAGCAGTACTTC. Translating gives CSVDRGRPSEQYF.

The count of this clone is one. V and J are TRBV5-8 and TRBJ2-2; D is perhaps TRBD1 (5 bases). This CDR3 spans 13 amino acids. CDR1 SGHTS and CDR2 YDEGEE come from the germline V gene. V was trimmed by 0 bases and J by 9 bases, leaving 9 bases between them. The CDR3: CASSLVSGRELFF. CDR3 coding DNA: TGTGCCAGCAGCTTGGTCTCAGGGAGGGAGCTGTTTTTT.

The gene calls are TRBV29-1 and TRBJ2-3; 9 bases align to TRBD1. V shed 3 bases, J shed 3 bases, and the junction held 1 base outside the gene matches. The CDR3 runs 13 residues. Germline V gene data show CDR1 as SQVTM and CDR2 as ANQGSEA. The CDR3 loop reads CSVEGQGTDTQYF. The DNA of the CDR3 is TGCAGCGTTGAGGGACAGGGTACAGATACGCAGTATTTT.

This chain joins TRBV7-2 and TRBJ1-5; 11 bases are shared with TRBD1. Trimming removed 4 bases from V and 7 bases from J; junction bases left unmatched: 9. Germline values: CDR1 SGHTA, CDR2 FQGNSA. The CDR3 length is 16 residues. CDR3 nucleotide sequence: TGTGCCAGCAGCTCGGGTCGGACAGGGGGCGTCCAGCCCCAGCATTTT. This encodes CASSSGRTGGVQPQHF. The whole variable domain, remainder taken from reference TRBV7-2 and TRBJ1-5, is GAGVSQSPSNKVTEKGKDVELRCDPISGHTALYWYRQSLGQGLEFLIYFQGNSAPDKSGLPSDRFSAERTGGSVSTLTIQRTQQEDSAVYLCASSSGRTGGVQPQHFGDGTRLSIL.

The V call is TRBV6-2 or TRBV6-3, the J call TRBJ1-5; D not resolved. The germline CDR1 and CDR2 sequences are MNHEY and SVGEGT. The CDR3 has 13 residues. Trimming took 2 bases from V and 1 from J, leaving 3 bases between them. Here the CDR3 DNA reads TGTGCCAGCAGTTACCTGAGCAATCAGCCCCAGCATTTT. Its translation is CASSYLSNQPQHF.

This chain joins TRBV5-6 and TRBJ2-1; 7 nucleotides match TRBD1. Germline assignment: CDR1 SGHDT and CDR2 YYEEEE. CDR3 length: 16 residues. After removal of 3 bases from V and 7 bases from J, the junction contained 13 bases not matched to a gene. CDR3 in DNA: TGTGCCAGCAGCTCCAAGCGACAGGGTTTGGGTAATGAGCAGTTCTTC. It translates to CASSSKRQGLGNEQFF.

This chain joins TRBV6-1 and TRBJ2-1; D is possibly TRBD2 (6 bases). Trimming left V 0 bases short and J 2 bases short, with 8 bases between. This CDR3 has 15 amino acids. CDR1 and CDR2 from the germline V gene are MNHNS and SASEGT. The chain's CDR3 is CASSEAWGAYNEQFF. The CDR3 bases are TGTGCCAGCAGTGAAGCGTGGGGGGCCTACAATGAGCAGTTCTTC.

This clone was detected a few times. V and J are TRBV3-1 (or the pseudogene TRBV3-2) and TRBJ1-2; TRBD1 matches at 9 bases. This CDR3 is built from 13 residues. V lost 5 bases and J lost 7; bases outside the gene matches: 5. CDR1 LGHDT and CDR2 YNNKEL come from the germline V gene (reference sequence). The CDR3 region is CASSEIQGAGYTF. In DNA, the CDR3 is TGTGCCAGCAGCGAGATACAGGGGGCTGGCTACACCTTC.

The J gene is TRBJ2-1, the V gene TRBV5-4; 8 bases are a match to TRBD1. The CDR3 length is 15 residues. Germline CDR1 reads SGHNT; CDR2 reads YYREEE (reference sequence). J was trimmed by 6 bases and V by 3 bases; bases with no gene match: 8. Written as DNA, the CDR3 is TGTGCCAGCAGCTCGGACAGGGTTAGGGTCAATGAGCAGTTCTTC. Its protein is CASSSDRVRVNEQFF. Using reference TRBV5-4 and TRBJ2-1 for the parts outside the CDR3, the full variable domain is ETGVTQSPTHLIKTRGQQVTLRCSSQSGHNTVSWYQQALGQGPQFIFQYYREEENGRGNFPPRFSGLQFPNYSSELNVNALELDDSALYLCASSSDRVRVNEQFFGPGTRLTVL.

This clone was counted between two and nine times. The J gene is TRBJ2-7, the V gene TRBV9; the D gene is possibly TRBD1 (6 bases). V lost 4 bases to trimming and J lost 5 bases, with 16 bases between them. CDR3 length: 14 amino acids. Germline values: CDR1 SGDLS, CDR2 YYNGEE. The CDR3 spells CASSSRQAIDEQYF. CDR3 in DNA: TGTGCCAGCAGCTCCCGACAGGCTATCGACGAGCAGTACTTC.